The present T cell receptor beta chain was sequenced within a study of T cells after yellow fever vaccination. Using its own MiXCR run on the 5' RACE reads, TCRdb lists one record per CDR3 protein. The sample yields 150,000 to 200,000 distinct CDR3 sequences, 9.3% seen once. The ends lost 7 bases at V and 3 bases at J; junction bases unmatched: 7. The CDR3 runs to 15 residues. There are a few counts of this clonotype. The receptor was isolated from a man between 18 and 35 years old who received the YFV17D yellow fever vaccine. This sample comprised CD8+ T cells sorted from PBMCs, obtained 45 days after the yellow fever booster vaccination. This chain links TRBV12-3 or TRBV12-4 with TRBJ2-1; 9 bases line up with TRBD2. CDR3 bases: TGTGCCAGCACCCTGACTAGCGGAGACTACAATGAGCAGTTCTTC. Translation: CASTLTSGDYNEQFF.